Described below is a single TCR beta chain sequence and its context. A much larger clone is a single base away; this may be a read error. It was with unique molecular identifiers that the TCRbeta library was prepared. TCRdb re-derived calls from the PCR reads in MiXCR, one entry per CDR3 protein. The sample includes 100,000 to 120,000 distinct CDR3 sequences, about 9.4% of them seen just once. The sample is drawn from a study of T-cell reconstitution after alpha-beta-depleted transplantation in children. V shed 6 bases, J shed 13 bases, and the junction held 9 bases outside the gene matches. The CDR3 contains 15 residues.

The input for sequencing was PBMCs from the stem cell graft donor, taken from the stem cell graft. The chain employs TRBV12-3 or TRBV12-4 and TRBJ2-1, with 16 bases that match TRBD2. The receptor was derived from a human donor who donated a stem cell graft to a child with acute lymphoblastic leukemia. The CDR3, as DNA: TGTGCCAGCAGCCAAGGGACTAGCGGGGGGGGTGACCAGTTCTTC. It yields the protein CASSQGTSGGGDQFF.